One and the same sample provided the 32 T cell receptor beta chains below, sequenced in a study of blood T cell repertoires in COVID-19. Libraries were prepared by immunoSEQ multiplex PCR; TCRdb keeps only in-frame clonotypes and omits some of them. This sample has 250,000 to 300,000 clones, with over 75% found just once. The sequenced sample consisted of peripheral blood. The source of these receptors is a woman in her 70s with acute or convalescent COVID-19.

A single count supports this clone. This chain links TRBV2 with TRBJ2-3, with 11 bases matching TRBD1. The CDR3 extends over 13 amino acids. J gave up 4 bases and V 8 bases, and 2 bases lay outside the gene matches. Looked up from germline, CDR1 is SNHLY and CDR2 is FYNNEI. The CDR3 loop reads CASPGQGADTQYF. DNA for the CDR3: TGTGCCAGCCCGGGACAGGGGGCAGATACGCAGTATTTT.

CDR3 sequence: CASSLVAWGAYNEQFF. The CDR3 DNA sequence: TGTGCCAGCAGCTTGGTGGCCTGGGGGGCCTACAATGAGCAGTTCTTC. The V and J genes are TRBV5-4 and TRBJ2-1; D possibly corresponds to TRBD2 (6 bases). Germline V gene data show CDR1 as SGHNT and CDR2 as YYREEE (reference sequence). There are 16 residues in the CDR3. Trimming removed 0 bases from V and 2 bases from J, with 12 bases in between.

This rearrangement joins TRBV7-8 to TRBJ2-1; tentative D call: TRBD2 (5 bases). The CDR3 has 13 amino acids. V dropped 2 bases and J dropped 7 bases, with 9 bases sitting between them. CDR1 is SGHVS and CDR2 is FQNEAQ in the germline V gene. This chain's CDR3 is CASSLSSGNEQFF. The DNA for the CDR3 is TGTGCCAGCAGCTTATCGTCGGGGAATGAGCAGTTCTTC.

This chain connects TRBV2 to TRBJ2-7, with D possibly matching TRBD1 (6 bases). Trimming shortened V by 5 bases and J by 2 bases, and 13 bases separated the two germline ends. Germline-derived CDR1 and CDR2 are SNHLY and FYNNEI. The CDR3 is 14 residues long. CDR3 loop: CASSTGIRTYEQYF. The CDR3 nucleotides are TGTGCCAGCAGTACAGGGATTAGGACCTACGAGCAGTACTTC.

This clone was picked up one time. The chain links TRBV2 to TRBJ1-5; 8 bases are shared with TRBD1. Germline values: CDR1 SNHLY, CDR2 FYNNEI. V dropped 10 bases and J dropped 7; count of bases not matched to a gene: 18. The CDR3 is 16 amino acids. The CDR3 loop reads CATSDRGRIIGQPQHF. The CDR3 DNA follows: TGTGCCACATCTGACAGGGGACGAATAATTGGACAGCCCCAGCATTTT.

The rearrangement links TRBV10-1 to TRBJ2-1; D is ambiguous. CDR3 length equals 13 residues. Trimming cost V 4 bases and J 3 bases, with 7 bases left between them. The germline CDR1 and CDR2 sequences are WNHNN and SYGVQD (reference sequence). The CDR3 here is CASSGASYNEQFF. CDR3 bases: TGCGCCAGCAGTGGGGCGAGCTACAATGAGCAGTTCTTC.

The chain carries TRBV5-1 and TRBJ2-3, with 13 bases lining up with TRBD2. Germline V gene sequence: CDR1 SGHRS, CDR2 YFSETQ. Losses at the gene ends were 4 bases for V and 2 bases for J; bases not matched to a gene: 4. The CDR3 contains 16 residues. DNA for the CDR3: TGCGCCAGCAGCATTGGGACTAGCGGGGACACAGATACGCAGTATTTT. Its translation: CASSIGTSGDTDTQYF.

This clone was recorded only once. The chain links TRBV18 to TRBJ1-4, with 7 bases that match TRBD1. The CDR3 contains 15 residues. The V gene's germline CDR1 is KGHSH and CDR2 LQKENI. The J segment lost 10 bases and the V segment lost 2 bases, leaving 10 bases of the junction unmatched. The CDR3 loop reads CASSPDQGGAGKLFF. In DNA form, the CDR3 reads TGTGCCAGCTCACCAGACCAGGGGGGCGCAGGAAAACTGTTTTTT.

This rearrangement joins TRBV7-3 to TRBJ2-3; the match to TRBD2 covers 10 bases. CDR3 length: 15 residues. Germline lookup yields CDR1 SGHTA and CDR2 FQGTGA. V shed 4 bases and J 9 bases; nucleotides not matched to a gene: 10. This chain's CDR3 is CASSSSGGPLSTQYF. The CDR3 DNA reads TGTGCCAGCAGCTCTAGCGGGGGCCCACTCAGCACGCAGTATTTT.

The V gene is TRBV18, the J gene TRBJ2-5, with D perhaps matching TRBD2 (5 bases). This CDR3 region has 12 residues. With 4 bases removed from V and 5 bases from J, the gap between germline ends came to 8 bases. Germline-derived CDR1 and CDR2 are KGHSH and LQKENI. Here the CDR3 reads CASSLQRETQYF. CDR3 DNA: TGTGCCAGCTCACTGCAGCGGGAGACCCAGTACTTC.

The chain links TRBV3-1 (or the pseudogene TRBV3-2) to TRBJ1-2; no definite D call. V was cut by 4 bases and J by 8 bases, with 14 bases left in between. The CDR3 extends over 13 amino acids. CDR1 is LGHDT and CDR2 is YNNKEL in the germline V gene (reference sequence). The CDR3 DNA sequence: TGTGCCAGCAGCCCCCAGCGGACGGGCGGCTACACCTTC. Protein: CASSPQRTGGYTF.

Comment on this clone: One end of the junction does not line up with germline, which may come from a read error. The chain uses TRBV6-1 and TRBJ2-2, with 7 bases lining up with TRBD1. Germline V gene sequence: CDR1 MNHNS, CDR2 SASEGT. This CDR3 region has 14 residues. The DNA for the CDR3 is TGTGCCAGCAGAGAAGGGGGCAGCACCGGGGAGCTGTTTTTT. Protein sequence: CASREGGSTGELFF.

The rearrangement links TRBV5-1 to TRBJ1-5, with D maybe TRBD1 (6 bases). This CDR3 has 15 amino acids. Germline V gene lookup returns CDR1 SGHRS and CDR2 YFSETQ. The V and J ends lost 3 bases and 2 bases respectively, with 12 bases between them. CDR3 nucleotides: TGCGCCAGCAGCTCGGACGGGGGGCGCAATCAGCCCCAGCATTTT. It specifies CASSSDGGRNQPQHF.

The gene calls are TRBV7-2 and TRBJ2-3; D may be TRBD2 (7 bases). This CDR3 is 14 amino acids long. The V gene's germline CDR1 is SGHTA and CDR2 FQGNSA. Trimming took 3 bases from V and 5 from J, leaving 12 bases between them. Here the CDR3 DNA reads TGTGCCAGCAGCTTGGAGGGGGGGCAAGATACGCAGTATTTT. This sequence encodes CASSLEGGQDTQYF.

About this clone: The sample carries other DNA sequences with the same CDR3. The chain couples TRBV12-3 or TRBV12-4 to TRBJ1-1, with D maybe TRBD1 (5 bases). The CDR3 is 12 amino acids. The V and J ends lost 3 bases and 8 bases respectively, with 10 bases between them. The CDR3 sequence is CASSFPAGEAFF. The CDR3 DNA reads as TGTGCCAGCAGTTTCCCGGCAGGGGAAGCTTTCTTT.

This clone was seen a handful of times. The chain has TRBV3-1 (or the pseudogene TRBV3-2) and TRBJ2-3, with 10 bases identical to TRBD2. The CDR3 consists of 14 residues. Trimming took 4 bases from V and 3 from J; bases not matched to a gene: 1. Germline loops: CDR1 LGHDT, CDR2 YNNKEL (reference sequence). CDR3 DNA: TGTGCCAGCAGCCTTAGCGGGGGGACAGATACGCAGTATTTT. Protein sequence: CASSLSGGTDTQYF.

This CDR3 is CASSAPGGQTPDTQYF. The CDR3 DNA reads TGTGCCAGCAGCGCCCCCGGGGGGCAGACACCAGATACGCAGTATTTT. The chain combines TRBV7-2 with TRBJ2-3, with D possibly being TRBD2 (7 bases). This CDR3 has 16 amino acids. V gave up 5 bases and J gave up 4 bases, with 19 bases separating them. Germline assignment: CDR1 SGHTA and CDR2 FQGNSA.

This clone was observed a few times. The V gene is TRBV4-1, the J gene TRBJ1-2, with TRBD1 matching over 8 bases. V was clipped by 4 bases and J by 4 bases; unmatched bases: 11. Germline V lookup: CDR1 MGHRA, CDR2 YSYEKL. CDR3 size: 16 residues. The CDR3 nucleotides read TGCGCCAGCAGCCCGTTGCTCGGACAGGGCGGCTATGGCTACACCTTC. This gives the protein CASSPLLGQGGYGYTF.

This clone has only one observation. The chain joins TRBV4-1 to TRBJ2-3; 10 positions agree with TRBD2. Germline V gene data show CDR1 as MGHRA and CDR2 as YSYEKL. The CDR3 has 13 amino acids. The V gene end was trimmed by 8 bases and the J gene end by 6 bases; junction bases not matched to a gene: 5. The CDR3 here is CASAPSGGDTQYF. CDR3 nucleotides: TGCGCCAGCGCCCCTAGCGGGGGCGATACGCAGTATTTT.

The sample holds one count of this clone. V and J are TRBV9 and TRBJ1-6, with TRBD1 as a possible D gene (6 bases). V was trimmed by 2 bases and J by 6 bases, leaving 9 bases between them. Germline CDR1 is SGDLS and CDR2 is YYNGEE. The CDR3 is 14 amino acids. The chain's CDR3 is CASSVGQINSPLHF. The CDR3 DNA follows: TGTGCCAGCAGCGTCGGACAGATTAATTCACCCCTCCACTTT.

Here the CDR3 DNA reads TGTGCCAGCAGCCCCACAAATCCCAACGAGCAGTACTTC. Amino acid sequence: CASSPTNPNEQYF. The chain employs TRBV9 and TRBJ2-7, with D uncertain. The CDR3 has 13 residues. Trimming shortened V by 4 bases and J by 5 bases, and 13 bases separated the two germline ends. Germline CDR1 reads SGDLS; CDR2 reads YYNGEE.

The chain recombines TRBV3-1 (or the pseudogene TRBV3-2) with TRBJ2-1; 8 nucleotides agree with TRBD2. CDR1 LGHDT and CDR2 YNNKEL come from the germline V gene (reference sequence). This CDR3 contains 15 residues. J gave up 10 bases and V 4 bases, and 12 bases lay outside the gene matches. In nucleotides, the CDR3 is TGTGCCAGCAGCCCTCGGACTAGCTATGGGAAGGAGCAGTTCTTC. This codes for CASSPRTSYGKEQFF.

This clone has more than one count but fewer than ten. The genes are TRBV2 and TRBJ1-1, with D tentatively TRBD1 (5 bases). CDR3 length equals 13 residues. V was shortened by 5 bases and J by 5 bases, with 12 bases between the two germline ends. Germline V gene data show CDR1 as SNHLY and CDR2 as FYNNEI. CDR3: CASSLGGKTEAFF. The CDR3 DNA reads TGTGCCAGCAGTCTGGGGGGGAAGACTGAAGCTTTCTTT.

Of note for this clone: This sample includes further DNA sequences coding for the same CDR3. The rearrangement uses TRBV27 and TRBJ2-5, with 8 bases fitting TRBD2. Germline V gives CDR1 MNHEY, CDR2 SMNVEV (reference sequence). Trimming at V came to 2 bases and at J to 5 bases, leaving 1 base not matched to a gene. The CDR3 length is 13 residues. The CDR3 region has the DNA TGTGCCAGCAGTTTACGGGGGGGGGAGACCCAGTACTTC. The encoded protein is CASSLRGGETQYF.

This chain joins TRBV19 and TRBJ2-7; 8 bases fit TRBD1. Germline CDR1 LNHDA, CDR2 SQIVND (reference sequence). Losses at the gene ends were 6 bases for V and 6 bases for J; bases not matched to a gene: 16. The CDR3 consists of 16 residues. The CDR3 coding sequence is TGTGCCAGTAGCGAACAGGACAGGGCGGTAGAGGGCGAGCAGTACTTC. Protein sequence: CASSEQDRAVEGEQYF.

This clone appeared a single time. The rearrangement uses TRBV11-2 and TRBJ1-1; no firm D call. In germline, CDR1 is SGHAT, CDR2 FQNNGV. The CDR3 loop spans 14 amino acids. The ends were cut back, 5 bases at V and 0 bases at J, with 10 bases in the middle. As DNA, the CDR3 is TGTGCCAGCAGCCGCCAGATAATGAACACTGAAGCTTTCTTT. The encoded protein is CASSRQIMNTEAFF.

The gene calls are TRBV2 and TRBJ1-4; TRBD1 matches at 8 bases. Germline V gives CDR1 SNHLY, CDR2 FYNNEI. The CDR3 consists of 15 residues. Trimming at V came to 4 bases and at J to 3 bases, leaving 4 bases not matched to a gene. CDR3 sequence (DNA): TGTGCCAGCAGTGGGACAGGGCAGTCTAATGAAAAACTGTTTTTT. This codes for CASSGTGQSNEKLFF.

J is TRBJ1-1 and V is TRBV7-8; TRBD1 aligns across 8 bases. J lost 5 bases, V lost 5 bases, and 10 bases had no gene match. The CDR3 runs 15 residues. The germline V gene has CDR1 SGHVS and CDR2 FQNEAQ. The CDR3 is CASSHRQGLRTEAFF. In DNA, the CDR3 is TGTGCCAGCAGCCATAGACAGGGGTTGCGGACTGAAGCTTTCTTT. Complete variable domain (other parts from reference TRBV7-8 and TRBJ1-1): GAGVSQSPRYKVAKRGQDVALRCDPISGHVSLFWYQQALGQGPEFLTYFQNEAQLDKSGLPSDRFFAERPEGSVSTLKIQRTQQEDSAVYLCASSHRQGLRTEAFFGQGTRLTVV.

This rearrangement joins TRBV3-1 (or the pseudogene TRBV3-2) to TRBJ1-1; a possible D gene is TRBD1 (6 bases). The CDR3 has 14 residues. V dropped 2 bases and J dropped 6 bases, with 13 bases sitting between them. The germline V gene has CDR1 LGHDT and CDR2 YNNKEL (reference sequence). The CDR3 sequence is CASSQLRGSAEAFF. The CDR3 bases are TGTGCCAGCAGCCAATTAAGGGGGTCCGCTGAAGCTTTCTTT.

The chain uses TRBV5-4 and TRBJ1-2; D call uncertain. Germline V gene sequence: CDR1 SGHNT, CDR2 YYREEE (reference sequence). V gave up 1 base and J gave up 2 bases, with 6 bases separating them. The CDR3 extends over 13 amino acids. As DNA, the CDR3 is TGTGCCAGCAGCTTGTGGCAAAACTATGGCTACACCTTC. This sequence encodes CASSLWQNYGYTF.

CDR3 coding DNA: TGTGCCAGCAGCTCTCGACAGGGGAATTCACCCCTCCACTTT. Protein: CASSSRQGNSPLHF. The V call is TRBV7-9, the J call TRBJ1-6, with 8 bases that match TRBD1. V lost 4 bases and J lost 7; bases outside the gene matches: 3. The CDR3 sequence is 14 residues long. Germline loops: CDR1 SEHNR, CDR2 FQNEAQ (reference sequence).

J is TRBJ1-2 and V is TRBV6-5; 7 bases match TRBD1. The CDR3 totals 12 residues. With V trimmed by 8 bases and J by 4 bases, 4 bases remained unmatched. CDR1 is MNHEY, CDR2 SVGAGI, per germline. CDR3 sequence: CASRDSGYGYTF. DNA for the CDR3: TGTGCCAGCCGGGACAGCGGCTATGGCTACACCTTC.